Following are 24 T cell receptor beta chains from one sample sequenced in a study of cytomegalovirus exposure and HLA in healthy donors. In the PCR, 60 Vbeta and 13 Jbeta primers were used. TCRdb's copy holds only in-frame clones and misses some; the assay was immunoSEQ multiplex PCR. Among 85,000 to 130,000 clones, about three quarters were seen once, and the ten largest hold about 0.84%. Sequencing was done on a sample of PBMCs. The receptors originated from a boy younger than 18 in good health and CMV-seronegative.

This clone was seen a single time. The V and J genes are TRBV2 and TRBJ2-5; no definite D call. CDR1 is SNHLY, CDR2 FYNNEI, per germline. The V end lost 7 bases, the J end lost 5 bases, and 8 bases lay between the germline ends. The CDR3 extends over 11 amino acids. Here the CDR3 reads CASKPRETQYF. CDR3 nucleotides: TGTGCCAGCAAACCGAGGGAGACCCAGTACTTC.

The chain carries TRBV7-3 and TRBJ2-1; possible D gene TRBD2, 6 bases. V was cut by 1 base and J by 4 bases, with 14 bases left in between. Per the germline V gene, CDR1 is SGHTA and CDR2 is FQGTGA. This CDR3 comprises 16 residues. The CDR3 reads CASSLMGRDRYNEQFF. CDR3 nucleotides: TGTGCCAGCAGCTTAATGGGGCGGGATAGGTACAATGAGCAGTTCTTC.

The chain employs TRBV5-1 and TRBJ2-3; D possibly corresponds to TRBD2 (7 bases). CDR3 length: 16 residues. With 0 bases removed from V and 6 bases from J, the gap between germline ends came to 17 bases. Per the germline V gene, CDR1 is SGHRS and CDR2 is YFSETQ. DNA for the CDR3: TGCGCCAGCAGCTTGGGCTCCGGGGGGCCGTCGGATACGCAGTATTTT. This translates into CASSLGSGGPSDTQYF.

This sequence joins TRBV10-1 and TRBJ2-2, with D tentatively TRBD2 (5 bases). The CDR3 has 13 residues. V was pared by 5 bases and J by 4 bases, with 8 bases between. The germline CDR1 and CDR2 sequences are WNHNN and SYGVQD (reference sequence). CDR3 nucleotide sequence: TGCGCCAGCAGTACTAGAGTCACCGGGGAGCTGTTTTTT. As protein: CASSTRVTGELFF.

There are a few counts of this clone. The chain uses TRBV5-6 and TRBJ2-3; tentative D call: TRBD2 (6 bases). Germline assignment: CDR1 SGHDT and CDR2 YYEEEE. The V end lost 4 bases, the J end lost 0 bases, and 15 bases lay between the germline ends. This CDR3 has 16 amino acids. The CDR3 sequence: CASSRRRLASTDTQYF. CDR3 bases: TGTGCCAGCAGCCGACGTAGGCTAGCGAGCACAGATACGCAGTATTTT.

This clone was detected only a few times. The CDR3 is CASSLAVQETQYF. CDR3 nucleotide sequence: TGTGCCAGCAGCTTGGCTGTCCAAGAGACCCAGTACTTC. V and J are TRBV5-4 and TRBJ2-5; no firm D call. This CDR3 region has 13 residues. Per the germline V gene, CDR1 is SGHNT and CDR2 is YYREEE (reference sequence). Trimming took off 0 bases at V and 1 base at J, with 4 bases between the two ends.

The J gene is TRBJ2-7, the V gene TRBV7-2; the D gene is possibly TRBD1 (6 bases). Trimming removed 5 bases at V and 4 bases at J, with 24 bases between. Germline values: CDR1 SGHTA, CDR2 FQGNSA. The CDR3 is made up of 17 amino acids. The DNA for the CDR3 is TGTGCCAGCAGCCGACGGCCGGACAGCGCTTTTGGGTACGAGCAGTACTTC. Its protein is CASSRRPDSAFGYEQYF.

The chain carries TRBV5-1 and TRBJ2-5; D is perhaps TRBD2 (7 bases). Looked up from germline, CDR1 is SGHRS and CDR2 is YFSETQ. The CDR3 length is 17 residues. Trimming stripped 0 bases from V and 6 bases from J, with 21 bases between. CDR3 sequence (DNA): TGCGCCAGCAGCTTGGACCCCCTAGGGGGAGGGGGAAAGACCCAGTACTTC. Amino acids: CASSLDPLGGGGKTQYF.

This clone has a handful of counts. V usage is TRBV30 and J usage is TRBJ2-3; D is perhaps TRBD2 (5 bases). Germline values: CDR1 GTSNPN, CDR2 SVGIG (reference sequence). Trimming removed 7 bases from V and 5 bases from J, with 16 bases in between. The CDR3 is 13 residues long. CDR3 sequence reads: CALESDGRDTQYF. Written as DNA, the CDR3 is TGTGCCTTGGAAAGCGATGGGAGAGATACGCAGTATTTT. The full variable domain, in which reference TRBV30 and TRBJ2-3 provide the parts outside the CDR3, is SQTIHQWPATLVQPVGSPLSLECTVEGTSNPNLYWYRQAAGRGLQLLFYSVGIGQISSEVPQNLSASRPQDRQFILSSKKLLLSDSGFYLCALESDGRDTQYFGPGTRLTVL.

CDR3 bases: TGTGCCAGCAGGGACTCCGGGGTCATCGAAAAACTGTTTTTT. This encodes CASRDSGVIEKLFF. The chain is built from TRBV28 and TRBJ1-4; D is unresolved. V shed 6 bases and J shed 8 bases, with 16 bases lying between them. This CDR3 region has 14 residues. Germline-derived CDR1 and CDR2 are MDHEN and SYDVKM.

The rearrangement joins TRBV4-2 to TRBJ2-4, with a possible D match to TRBD2 (6 bases). This CDR3 has 16 residues. The germline V gene encodes CDR1 LGHNA and CDR2 YNFKEQ. Trimming cost V 2 bases and J 0 bases, with 11 bases left between them. DNA of the CDR3: TGTGCCAGCAGCCAATCACCGGGACTAGCCAAAAACATTCAGTACTTC. Protein: CASSQSPGLAKNIQYF.

The chain combines TRBV11-2 with TRBJ2-5, with 8 bases aligning to TRBD1. The CDR3 contains 15 residues. Per the germline V gene, CDR1 is SGHAT and CDR2 is FQNNGV. Unmatched junction bases numbered 5, after V lost 1 base and J lost 4 bases. CDR3 protein: CASSLGRGQAETQYF. The CDR3 bases are TGTGCCAGCAGCTTAGGCAGGGGGCAGGCAGAGACCCAGTACTTC.

This clone was detected only a few times. V is TRBV4-2 and J is TRBJ2-7, with D possibly TRBD1 on 6 matching bases. The CDR3 consists of 16 residues. Trimming cost V 0 bases and J 0 bases, with 12 bases left between them. Germline values: CDR1 LGHNA, CDR2 YNFKEQ. The CDR3 reads CASSQDLDSPSYEQYF. The CDR3, as DNA: TGTGCCAGCAGCCAAGACTTGGACAGTCCCTCCTACGAGCAGTACTTC.

The chain has TRBV5-1 and TRBJ1-4; TRBD1 might be the D (5 bases). The germline CDR1 and CDR2 sequences are SGHRS and YFSETQ. The germline V and J ends were trimmed by 1 base and 4 bases, with 8 bases remaining between them. This CDR3 contains 14 residues. Here the CDR3 DNA reads TGCGCCAGCAGCTTGCAGGGCCATAATGAAAAACTGTTTTTT. This sequence encodes CASSLQGHNEKLFF.

The chain employs TRBV7-3 and TRBJ2-1, with 9 bases that match TRBD2. Losses at the gene ends were 4 bases for V and 4 bases for J; bases not matched to a gene: 5. This CDR3 has 15 residues. From germline, CDR1 is SGHTA and CDR2 FQGTGA. This CDR3 reads CASSSRLAVYNEQFF. Here the CDR3 DNA reads TGTGCCAGCAGCTCGCGACTAGCGGTATACAATGAGCAGTTCTTC.

This clone turned up a few times. The rearrangement uses TRBV5-4 and TRBJ1-1; 7 nucleotides agree with TRBD1. The germline V gene encodes CDR1 SGHNT and CDR2 YYREEE (reference sequence). This CDR3 has 16 amino acids. V shed 2 bases and J 0 bases; nucleotides not matched to a gene: 7. DNA for the CDR3: TGTGCCAGCAGCTTAGGGACAGCAGAAATGAACACTGAAGCTTTCTTT. Its translation is CASSLGTAEMNTEAFF.

The rearrangement uses TRBV25-1 and TRBJ1-5; D may be TRBD1 (6 bases). The length of the CDR3 is 15 residues. Germline-derived CDR1 and CDR2 are MGHDK and SYGVNS. With 5 bases removed from V and 7 bases from J, the gap between germline ends came to 18 bases. CDR3 bases: TGTGCCAGCAGTAACCCCCCAGGAGGACAGCAGCCCCAGCATTTT. It specifies CASSNPPGGQQPQHF.

The gene calls are TRBV30 and TRBJ2-3; D gene ambiguous. The CDR3 sequence is 13 residues long. Germline V gives CDR1 GTSNPN, CDR2 SVGIG (reference sequence). Trimming cost V 3 bases and J 6 bases, with 13 bases left between them. In nucleotides, the CDR3 is TGTGCCTGGAGCGGCGGTCGGTTTGATACGCAGTATTTT. It translates to CAWSGGRFDTQYF. Full variable domain (remainder filled in from reference TRBV30 and TRBJ2-3): SQTIHQWPATLVQPVGSPLSLECTVEGTSNPNLYWYRQAAGRGLQLLFYSVGIGQISSEVPQNLSASRPQDRQFILSSKKLLLSDSGFYLCAWSGGRFDTQYFGPGTRLTVL.

V is TRBV19 and J is TRBJ1-3; no reliable D call. Germline values: CDR1 LNHDA, CDR2 SQIVND (reference sequence). The CDR3 runs 13 residues. The V end was cut by 5 bases, the J end by 3 bases, with 8 bases between. The CDR3 nucleotides are TGTGCCAGTAGTGCGAGCCGTGGAAACACCATATATTTT. It encodes CASSASRGNTIYF.

The chain employs TRBV30 and TRBJ1-5; D remains ambiguous. The germline gives CDR1 GTSNPN, CDR2 SVGIG (reference sequence). V was shortened by 0 bases and J by 7 bases, with 13 bases between the two germline ends. The CDR3 totals 14 residues. CDR3 loop: CAWSVRVSGQPQHF. CDR3 coding DNA: TGTGCCTGGAGTGTACGGGTTTCTGGCCAGCCCCAGCATTTT. The variable domain in full, with the rest retrieved from reference TRBV30 and TRBJ1-5, is SQTIHQWPATLVQPVGSPLSLECTVEGTSNPNLYWYRQAAGRGLQLLFYSVGIGQISSEVPQNLSASRPQDRQFILSSKKLLLSDSGFYLCAWSVRVSGQPQHFGDGTRLSIL.

The rearrangement joins TRBV7-8 to TRBJ2-3; TRBD1 might be the D (6 bases). The CDR3 is 15 amino acids. The germline V and J ends were trimmed by 6 bases and 4 bases, with 17 bases remaining between them. CDR1 is SGHVS, CDR2 FQNEAQ, per germline. The chain's CDR3 is CASSSQGKEADTQYF. For the CDR3, the DNA is TGTGCCAGCAGTTCGCAGGGGAAAGAAGCAGATACGCAGTATTTT.

Comments on this clone: An end of the junction does not agree with germline; a read error may underlie this. The CDR3 protein is CATGRDRERYF. DNA of the CDR3: TGTGCCACCGGTCGCGACAGGGAGCGGTACTTC. The rearrangement links TRBV10-3 to TRBJ2-7; 7 bases match TRBD1. CDR1 ENHRY and CDR2 SYGVKD come from the germline V gene. The CDR3 is made up of 11 amino acids.

V gene TRBV5-6 combines with J gene TRBJ1-4, with D unresolved. This CDR3 contains 17 residues. Germline V CDR1 and CDR2: SGHDT, YYEEEE. Trimming took off 0 bases at V and 0 bases at J, with 12 bases between the two ends. The CDR3 sequence is CASSLGAGWATNEKLFF. The CDR3 bases are TGTGCCAGCAGCTTGGGCGCAGGATGGGCAACTAATGAAAAACTGTTTTTT.

The rearrangement links TRBV7-9 to TRBJ2-6, with D tentatively TRBD2 (5 bases). This CDR3 comprises 15 residues. The V end was cut by 3 bases, the J end by 0 bases, with 6 bases between. The germline V gene encodes CDR1 SEHNR and CDR2 FQNEAQ (reference sequence). For the CDR3, the DNA is TGTGCCAGCAGCTTTAGCGCCTCTGGGGCCAACGTCCTGACTTTC. Protein: CASSFSASGANVLTF. Together with reference TRBV7-9 and TRBJ2-6, the CDR3 gives the full variable domain: DTGVSQNPRHKITKRGQNVTFRCDPISEHNRLYWYRQTLGQGPEFLTYFQNEAQLEKSRLLSDRFSAERPKGSFSTLEIQRTEQGDSAMYLCASSFSASGANVLTFGAGSRLTVL.